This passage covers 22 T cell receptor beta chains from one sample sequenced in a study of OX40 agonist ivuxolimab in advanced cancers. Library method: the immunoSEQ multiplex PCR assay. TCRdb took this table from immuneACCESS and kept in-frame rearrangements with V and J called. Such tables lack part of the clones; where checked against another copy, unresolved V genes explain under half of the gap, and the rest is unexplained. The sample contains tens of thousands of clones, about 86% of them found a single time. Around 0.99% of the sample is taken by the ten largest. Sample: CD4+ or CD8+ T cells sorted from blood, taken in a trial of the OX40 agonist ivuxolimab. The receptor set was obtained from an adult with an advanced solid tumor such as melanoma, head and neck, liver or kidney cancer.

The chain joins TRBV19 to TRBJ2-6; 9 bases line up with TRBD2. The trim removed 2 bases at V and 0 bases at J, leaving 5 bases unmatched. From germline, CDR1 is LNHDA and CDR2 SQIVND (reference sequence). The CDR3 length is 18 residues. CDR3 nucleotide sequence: TGTGCCAGTAGTATACTAGCGGGGCTCCTCTCTGGGGCCAACGTCCTGACTTTC. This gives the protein CASSILAGLLSGANVLTF. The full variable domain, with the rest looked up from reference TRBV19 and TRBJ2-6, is DGGITQSPKYLFRKEGQNVTLSCEQNLNHDAMYWYRQDPGQGLRLIYYSQIVNDFQKGDIAEGYSVSREKKESFPLTVTSAQKNPTAFYLCASSILAGLLSGANVLTFGAGSRLTVL.

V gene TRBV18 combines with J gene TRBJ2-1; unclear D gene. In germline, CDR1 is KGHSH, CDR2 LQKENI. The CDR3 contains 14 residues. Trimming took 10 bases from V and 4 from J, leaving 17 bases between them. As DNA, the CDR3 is TGTGCCACCGCCGGACCACAAGAGTACAATGAGCAGTTCTTC. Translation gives CATAGPQEYNEQFF.

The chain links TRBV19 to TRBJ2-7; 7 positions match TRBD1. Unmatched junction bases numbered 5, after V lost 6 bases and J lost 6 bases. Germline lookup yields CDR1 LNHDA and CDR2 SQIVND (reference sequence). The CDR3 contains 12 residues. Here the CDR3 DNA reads TGTGCCAGTAGCTACAGGGGCGGCGAGCAGTACTTC. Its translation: CASSYRGGEQYF.

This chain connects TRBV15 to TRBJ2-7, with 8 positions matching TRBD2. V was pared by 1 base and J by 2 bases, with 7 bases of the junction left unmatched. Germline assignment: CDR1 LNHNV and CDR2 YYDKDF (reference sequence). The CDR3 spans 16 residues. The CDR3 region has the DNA TGTGCCACCAGCAGAGGGATACTAGCGGACCCCTACGAGCAGTACTTC. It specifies CATSRGILADPYEQYF.

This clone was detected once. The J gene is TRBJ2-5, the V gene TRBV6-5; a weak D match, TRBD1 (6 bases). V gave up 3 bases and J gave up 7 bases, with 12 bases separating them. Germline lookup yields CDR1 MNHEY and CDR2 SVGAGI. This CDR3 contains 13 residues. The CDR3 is CASSYYRDGTQYF. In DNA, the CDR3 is TGTGCCAGCAGTTATTACAGGGACGGGACCCAGTACTTC.

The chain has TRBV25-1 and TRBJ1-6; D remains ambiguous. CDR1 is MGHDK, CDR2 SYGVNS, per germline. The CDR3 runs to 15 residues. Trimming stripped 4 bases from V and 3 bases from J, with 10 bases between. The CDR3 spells CASSVAWGYNSPLHF. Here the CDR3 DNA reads TGTGCCAGCAGTGTGGCTTGGGGCTATAATTCACCCCTCCACTTT. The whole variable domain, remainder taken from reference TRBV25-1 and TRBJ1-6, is EADIYQTPRYLVIGTGKKITLECSQTMGHDKMYWYQQDPGMELHLIHYSYGVNSTEKGDLSSESTVSRIRTEHFPLTLESARPSHTSQYLCASSVAWGYNSPLHFGNGTRLTVT.

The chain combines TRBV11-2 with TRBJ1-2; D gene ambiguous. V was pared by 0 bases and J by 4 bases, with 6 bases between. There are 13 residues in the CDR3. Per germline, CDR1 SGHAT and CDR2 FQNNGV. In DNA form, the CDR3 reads TGTGCCAGCAGCTTAGAACGGATCTATGGCTACACCTTC. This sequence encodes CASSLERIYGYTF.

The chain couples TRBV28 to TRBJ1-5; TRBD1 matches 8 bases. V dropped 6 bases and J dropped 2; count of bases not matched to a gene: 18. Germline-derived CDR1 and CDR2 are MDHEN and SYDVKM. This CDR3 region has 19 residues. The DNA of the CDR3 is TGTGCCAGCAGCCCCTTTGGACAGGGAAGGTCGGTAGGCAATCAGCCCCAGCATTTT. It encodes CASSPFGQGRSVGNQPQHF.

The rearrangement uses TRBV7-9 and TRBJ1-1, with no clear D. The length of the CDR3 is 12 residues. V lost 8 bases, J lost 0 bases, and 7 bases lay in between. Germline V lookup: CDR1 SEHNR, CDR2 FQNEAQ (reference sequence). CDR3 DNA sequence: TGTGCCAGCGAAACTTTGAACACTGAAGCTTTCTTT. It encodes CASETLNTEAFF.

DNA of the CDR3: TGTGCCTGGACCCCGGGATTCGTGAATGAAAAACTGTTTTTT. It yields the protein CAWTPGFVNEKLFF. The V call is TRBV30, the J call TRBJ1-4; unclear D gene. V gave up 4 bases and J gave up 5 bases, with 14 bases separating them. Germline lookup yields CDR1 GTSNPN and CDR2 SVGIG (reference sequence). The CDR3 loop spans 14 amino acids. The variable domain in full, with the rest retrieved from reference TRBV30 and TRBJ1-4, is SQTIHQWPATLVQPVGSPLSLECTVEGTSNPNLYWYRQAAGRGLQLLFYSVGIGQISSEVPQNLSASRPQDRQFILSSKKLLLSDSGFYLCAWTPGFVNEKLFFGSGTQLSVL.

The CDR3 DNA sequence: TGTGCCAGCAGTTCAATAACAGGGAGCCGTAAAAACATTCAGTACTTC. This translates into CASSSITGSRKNIQYF. The chain recombines TRBV28 with TRBJ2-4; tentative D call: TRBD1 (6 bases). Germline V gives CDR1 MDHEN, CDR2 SYDVKM. Trimming left V 4 bases short and J 4 bases short, with 17 bases between. The CDR3 extends over 16 amino acids.

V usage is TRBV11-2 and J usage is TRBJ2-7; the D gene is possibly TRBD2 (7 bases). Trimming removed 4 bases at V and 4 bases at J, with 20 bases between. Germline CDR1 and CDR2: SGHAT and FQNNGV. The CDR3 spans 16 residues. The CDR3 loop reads CASSWGGIGVEYEQYF. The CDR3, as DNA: TGTGCCAGCAGCTGGGGGGGCATAGGGGTGGAATACGAGCAGTACTTC.

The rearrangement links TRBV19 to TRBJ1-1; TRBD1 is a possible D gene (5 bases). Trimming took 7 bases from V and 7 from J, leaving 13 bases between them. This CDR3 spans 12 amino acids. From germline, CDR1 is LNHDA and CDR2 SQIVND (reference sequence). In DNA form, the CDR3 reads TGTGCCAGTATATCGCAGGGCCTTGAAGCTTTCTTT. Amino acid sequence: CASISQGLEAFF. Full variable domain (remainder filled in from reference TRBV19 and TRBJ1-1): DGGITQSPKYLFRKEGQNVTLSCEQNLNHDAMYWYRQDPGQGLRLIYYSQIVNDFQKGDIAEGYSVSREKKESFPLTVTSAQKNPTAFYLCASISQGLEAFFGQGTRLTVV.

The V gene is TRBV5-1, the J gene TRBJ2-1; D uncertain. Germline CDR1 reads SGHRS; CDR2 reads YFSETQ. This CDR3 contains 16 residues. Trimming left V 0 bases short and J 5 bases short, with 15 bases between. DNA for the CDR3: TGCGCCAGCAGCTTGGTTGTGGGGTCGGCTAACAATGAGCAGTTCTTC. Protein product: CASSLVVGSANNEQFF.

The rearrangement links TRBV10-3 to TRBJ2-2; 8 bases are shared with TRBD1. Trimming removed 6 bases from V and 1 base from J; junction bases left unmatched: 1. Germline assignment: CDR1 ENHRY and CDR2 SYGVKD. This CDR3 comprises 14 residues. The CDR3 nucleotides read TGTGCCATCAGCGACAGGGGGAACACCGGGGAGCTGTTTTTT. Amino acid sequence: CAISDRGNTGELFF.

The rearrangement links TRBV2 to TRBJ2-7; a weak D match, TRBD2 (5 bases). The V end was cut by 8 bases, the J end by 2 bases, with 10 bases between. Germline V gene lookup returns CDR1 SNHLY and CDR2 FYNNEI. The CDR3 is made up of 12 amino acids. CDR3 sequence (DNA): TGTGCCAGCCGAGGGCAAGCCTACGAGCAGTACTTC. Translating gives CASRGQAYEQYF. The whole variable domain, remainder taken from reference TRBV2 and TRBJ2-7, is EPEVTQTPSHQVTQMGQEVILRCVPISNHLYFYWYRQILGQKVEFLVSFYNNEISEKSEIFDDQFSVERPDGSNFTLKIRSTKLEDSAMYFCASRGQAYEQYFGPGTRLTVT.

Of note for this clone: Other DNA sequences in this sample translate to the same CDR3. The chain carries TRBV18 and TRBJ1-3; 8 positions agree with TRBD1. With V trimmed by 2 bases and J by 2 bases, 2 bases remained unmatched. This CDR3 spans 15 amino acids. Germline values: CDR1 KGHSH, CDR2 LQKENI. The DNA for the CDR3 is TGTGCCAGCTCACCATCGACAGGGGCTGGAAACACCATATATTTT. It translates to CASSPSTGAGNTIYF.

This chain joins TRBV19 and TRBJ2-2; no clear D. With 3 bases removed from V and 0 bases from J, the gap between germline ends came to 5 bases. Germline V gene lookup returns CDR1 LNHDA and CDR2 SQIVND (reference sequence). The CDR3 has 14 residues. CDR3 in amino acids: CASSIGANTGELFF. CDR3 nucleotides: TGTGCCAGTAGTATCGGTGCGAACACCGGGGAGCTGTTTTTT. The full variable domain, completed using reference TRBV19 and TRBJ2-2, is DGGITQSPKYLFRKEGQNVTLSCEQNLNHDAMYWYRQDPGQGLRLIYYSQIVNDFQKGDIAEGYSVSREKKESFPLTVTSAQKNPTAFYLCASSIGANTGELFFGEGSRLTVL.

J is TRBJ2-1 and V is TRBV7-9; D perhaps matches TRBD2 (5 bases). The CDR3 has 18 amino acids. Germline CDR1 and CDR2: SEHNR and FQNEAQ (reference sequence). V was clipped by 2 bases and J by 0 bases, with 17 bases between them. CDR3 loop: CASSLPRPGVSSYNEQFF. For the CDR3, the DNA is TGTGCCAGCAGCTTACCCAGGCCCGGGGTGAGCTCCTACAATGAGCAGTTCTTC. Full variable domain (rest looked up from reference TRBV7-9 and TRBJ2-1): DTGVSQNPRHKITKRGQNVTFRCDPISEHNRLYWYRQTLGQGPEFLTYFQNEAQLEKSRLLSDRFSAERPKGSFSTLEIQRTEQGDSAMYLCASSLPRPGVSSYNEQFFGPGTRLTVL.

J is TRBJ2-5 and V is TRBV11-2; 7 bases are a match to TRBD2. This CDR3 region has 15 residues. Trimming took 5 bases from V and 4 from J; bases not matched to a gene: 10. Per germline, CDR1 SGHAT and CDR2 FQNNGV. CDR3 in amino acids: CASSAGGGRGETQYF. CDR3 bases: TGTGCCAGCAGCGCAGGCGGGGGTAGAGGAGAGACCCAGTACTTC.

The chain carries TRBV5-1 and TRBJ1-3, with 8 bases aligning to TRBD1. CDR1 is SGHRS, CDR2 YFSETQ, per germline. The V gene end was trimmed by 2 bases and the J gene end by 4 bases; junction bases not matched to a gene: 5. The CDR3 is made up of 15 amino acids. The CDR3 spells CASSLDRGSGNTIYF. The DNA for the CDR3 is TGCGCCAGCAGCTTAGACAGGGGTTCAGGAAACACCATATATTTT.

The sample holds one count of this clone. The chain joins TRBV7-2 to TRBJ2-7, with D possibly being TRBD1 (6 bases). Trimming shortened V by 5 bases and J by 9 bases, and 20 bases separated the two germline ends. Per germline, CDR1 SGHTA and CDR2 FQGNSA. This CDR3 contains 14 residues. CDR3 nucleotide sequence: TGTGCCAGCAGCCCCTTAGAAACAGGGATTGGGCAGTACTTC. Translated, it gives CASSPLETGIGQYF.